This T cell receptor beta chain stems from a study of CD8 T cells in ankylosing spondylitis. V dropped 7 bases and J dropped 4; count of bases not matched to a gene: 7. This CDR3 is 15 amino acids long. The germline V gene has CDR1 MGHDK and CDR2 SYGVNS. From the 5' RACE reads, TCRdb called clonotypes with MiXCR, one entry per CDR3 protein. The data hold some 130,000 distinct CDR3 sequences, with about 13% observed a single time. The chain uses TRBV25-1 and TRBJ2-2; TRBD2 matches at 9 bases. This sequence was found in a female donor with ankylosing spondylitis or in good health (not recorded which). The sequenced sample consisted of blood, either unsorted or a sorted T cell fraction (not recorded which). CDR3 DNA sequence: TGTGCCAGCACATCGGCGGGAGGGGTCACCGGGGAGCTGTTTTTT. Amino acids: CASTSAGGVTGELFF.